The present entry profiles one TCR beta chain with its context. What it recognizes is unknown. This sample is drawn from a study of molecular identifiers for immune sequencing clone quantification. Preparation methods for the bulk TCR libraries were those previously described, with listed TCR primers. A single record per CDR3 protein comes from TCRdb applying MiXCR to the PCR reads. The table has 490,000 or so distinct CDR3 sequences, approximately 25% seen once. Whole-study findings and limits: Among about a million naive cells, spiked Jurkat TCR RNA from a single cell was reportedly detectable. Effector cells had over 98% of their molecules in clones above 20 RNA copies, while naive cells had under 1%.

Based on a CD8+CD4-CCR7+CD45RA+ profile, naive CD8 T cells were sorted. Germline V gene data show CDR1 as MDHEN and CDR2 as SYDVKM. V trimming: 7 bases; J trimming: 2 bases; junction bases outside the gene matches: 4. This CDR3 region has 13 residues. V and J are TRBV28 and TRBJ2-7, with 8 nucleotides matching TRBD2. The receptor's source is a human donor in good health. Some libraries in this study had Jurkat cell RNA spiked in. Material: naive CD8+ T cells from blood, with Jurkat cell RNA spiked in. Indicated subset: FACS-sorted CD8+CD4-CCR7+CD45RA+ naive T cells. In nucleotides, the CDR3 is TGTGCCAGCACAGCGGGGGATGCCTACGAGCAGTACTTC. Protein product: CASTAGDAYEQYF.